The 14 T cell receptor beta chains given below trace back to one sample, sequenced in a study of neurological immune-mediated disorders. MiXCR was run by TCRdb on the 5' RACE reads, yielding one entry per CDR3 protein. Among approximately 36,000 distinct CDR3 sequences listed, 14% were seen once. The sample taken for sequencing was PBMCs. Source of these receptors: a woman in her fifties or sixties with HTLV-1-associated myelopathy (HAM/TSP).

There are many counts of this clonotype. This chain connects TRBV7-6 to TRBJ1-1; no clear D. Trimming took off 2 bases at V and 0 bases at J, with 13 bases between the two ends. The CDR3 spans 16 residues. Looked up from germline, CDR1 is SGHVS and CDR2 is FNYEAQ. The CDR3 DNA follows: TGTGCCAGCAGCTTACCCGCACAAGAAATGAACACTGAAGCTTTCTTT. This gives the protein CASSLPAQEMNTEAFF.

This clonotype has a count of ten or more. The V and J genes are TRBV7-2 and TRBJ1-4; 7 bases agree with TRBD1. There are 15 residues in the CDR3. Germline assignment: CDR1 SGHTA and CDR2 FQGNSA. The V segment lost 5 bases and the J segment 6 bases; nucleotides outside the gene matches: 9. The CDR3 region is CASSHRGLQDEKLFF. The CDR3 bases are TGTGCCAGCAGCCACAGGGGCCTACAGGATGAAAAACTGTTTTTT.

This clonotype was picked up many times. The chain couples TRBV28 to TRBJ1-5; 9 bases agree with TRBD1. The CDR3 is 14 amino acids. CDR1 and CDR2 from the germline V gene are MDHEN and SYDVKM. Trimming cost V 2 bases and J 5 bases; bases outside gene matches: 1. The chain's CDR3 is CASSLTGGYQPQHF. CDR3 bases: TGTGCCAGCAGTTTAACAGGGGGCTATCAGCCCCAGCATTTT.

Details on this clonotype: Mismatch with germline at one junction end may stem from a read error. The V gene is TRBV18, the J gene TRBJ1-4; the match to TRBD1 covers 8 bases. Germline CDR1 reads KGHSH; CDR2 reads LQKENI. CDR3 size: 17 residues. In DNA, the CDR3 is TGTGTCAGCTCACCGCAAAGTCAGGGGGCCTCGGATGAAAAACTGTTTTTT. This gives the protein CVSSPQSQGASDEKLFF.

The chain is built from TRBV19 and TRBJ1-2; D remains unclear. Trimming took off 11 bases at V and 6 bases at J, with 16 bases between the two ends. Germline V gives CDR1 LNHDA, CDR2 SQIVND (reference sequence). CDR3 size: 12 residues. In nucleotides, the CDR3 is TGTGCCTGCCGAGGCGCCGTGGATGGCTACACCTTC. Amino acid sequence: CACRGAVDGYTF.

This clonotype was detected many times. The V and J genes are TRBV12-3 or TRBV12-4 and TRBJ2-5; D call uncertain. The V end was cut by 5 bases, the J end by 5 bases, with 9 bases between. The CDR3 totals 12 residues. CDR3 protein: CASSGFRETQYF. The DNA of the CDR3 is TGTGCCAGCAGTGGGTTTAGGGAGACCCAGTACTTC.

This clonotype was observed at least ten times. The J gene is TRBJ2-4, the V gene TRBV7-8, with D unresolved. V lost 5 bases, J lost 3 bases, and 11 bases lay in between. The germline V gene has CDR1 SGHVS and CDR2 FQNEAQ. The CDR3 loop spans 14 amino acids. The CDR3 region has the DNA TGTGCCAGCAGCCCGCCGGGCCTCAAAAACATTCAGTACTTC. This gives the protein CASSPPGLKNIQYF. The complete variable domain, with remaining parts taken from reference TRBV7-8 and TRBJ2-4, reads GAGVSQSPRYKVAKRGQDVALRCDPISGHVSLFWYQQALGQGPEFLTYFQNEAQLDKSGLPSDRFFAERPEGSVSTLKIQRTQQEDSAVYLCASSPPGLKNIQYFGAGTRLSVL.

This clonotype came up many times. In DNA form, the CDR3 reads TGCGCCAGCAGCCAAGATGTCGGCGGAAACACCGGGGAGCTGTTTTTT. Residues: CASSQDVGGNTGELFF. The rearrangement joins TRBV4-3 to TRBJ2-2; D not resolved. Trimming left V 0 bases short and J 2 bases short, with 10 bases between. This CDR3 is 16 amino acids long. Looked up from germline, CDR1 is LGHNA and CDR2 is YSLEER.

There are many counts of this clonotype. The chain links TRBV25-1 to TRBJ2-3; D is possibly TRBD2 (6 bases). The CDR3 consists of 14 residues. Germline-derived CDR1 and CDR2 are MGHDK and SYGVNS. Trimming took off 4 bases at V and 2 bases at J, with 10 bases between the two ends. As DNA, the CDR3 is TGTGCCAGCAGTGGGCTAGCGATCACAGATACGCAGTATTTT. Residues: CASSGLAITDTQYF. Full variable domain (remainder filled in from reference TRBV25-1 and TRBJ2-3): EADIYQTPRYLVIGTGKKITLECSQTMGHDKMYWYQQDPGMELHLIHYSYGVNSTEKGDLSSESTVSRIRTEHFPLTLESARPSHTSQYLCASSGLAITDTQYFGPGTRLTVL.

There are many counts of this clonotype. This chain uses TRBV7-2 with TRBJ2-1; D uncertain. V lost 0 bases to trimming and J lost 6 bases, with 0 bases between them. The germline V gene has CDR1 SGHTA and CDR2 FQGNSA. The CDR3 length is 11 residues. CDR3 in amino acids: CASSLANEQFF. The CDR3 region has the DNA TGTGCCAGCAGCTTAGCCAATGAGCAGTTCTTC.

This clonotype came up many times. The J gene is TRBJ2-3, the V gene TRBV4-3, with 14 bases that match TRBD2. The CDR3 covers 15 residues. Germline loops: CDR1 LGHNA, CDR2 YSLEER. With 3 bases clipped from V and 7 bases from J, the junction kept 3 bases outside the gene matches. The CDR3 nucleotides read TGCGCCAGCAGCCAGGGACTAGCGGGGGACTATACGCAGTATTTT. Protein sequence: CASSQGLAGDYTQYF.

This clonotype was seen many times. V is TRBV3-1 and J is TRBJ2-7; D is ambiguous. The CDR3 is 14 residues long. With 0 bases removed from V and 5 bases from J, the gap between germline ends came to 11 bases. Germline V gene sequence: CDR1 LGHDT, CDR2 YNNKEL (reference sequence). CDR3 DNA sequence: TGTGCCAGCAGCCAAGAACCTAGATGGGACGAGCAGTACTTC. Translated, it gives CASSQEPRWDEQYF.

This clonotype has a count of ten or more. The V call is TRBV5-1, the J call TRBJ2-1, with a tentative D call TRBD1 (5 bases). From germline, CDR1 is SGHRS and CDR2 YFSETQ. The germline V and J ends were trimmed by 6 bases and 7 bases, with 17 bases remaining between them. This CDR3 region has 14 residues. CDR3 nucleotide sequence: TGCGCCAGCACCGAAGGGGCAGGGTCGAATGAGCAGTTCTTC. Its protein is CASTEGAGSNEQFF.

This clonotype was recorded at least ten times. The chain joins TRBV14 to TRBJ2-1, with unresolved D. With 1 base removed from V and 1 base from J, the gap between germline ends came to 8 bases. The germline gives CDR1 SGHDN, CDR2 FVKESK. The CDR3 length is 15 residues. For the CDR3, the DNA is TGTGCCAGCAGCCAAGTAGTGGGGTCCTACAATGAGCAGTTCTTC. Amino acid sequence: CASSQVVGSYNEQFF.